What follows are 19 T cell receptor beta chains derived from one specimen sequenced in a study of CD8 T cells in Susac syndrome. RNA totalling roughly 0.45 to 1 ug underwent reverse transcription with random hexamers. A single record per CDR3 protein comes from TCRdb applying MiXCR to the immunoSEQ multiplex PCR reads. The table shows more than 65,000 distinct CDR3 sequences, with about 95% occurring only once. What was sequenced was CD8+ T cells from PBMCs. The receptors here all came from a human donor in good health.

V usage is TRBV15 and J usage is TRBJ1-1; the D gene is possibly TRBD1 (5 bases). The CDR3 sequence is 16 residues long. V lost 4 bases and J lost 0, with 15 bases in between. In germline, CDR1 is LNHNV, CDR2 YYDKDF (reference sequence). CDR3 bases: TGTGCCACCAGCACCCCGGGGGGACGAATGAACACTGAAGCTTTCTTT. Protein sequence: CATSTPGGRMNTEAFF.

The V gene is TRBV6-2 or TRBV6-3, the J gene TRBJ2-7; tentative D call: TRBD2 (5 bases). Trimming cost V 4 bases and J 5 bases, with 21 bases left between them. The CDR3 has 16 residues. The V gene's germline CDR1 is MNHEY and CDR2 SVGEGT. This CDR3 is CASSSLAALSLHEQYV. CDR3 bases: TGTGCCAGCAGTTCCCTAGCCGCGCTCTCGCTCCACGAGCAGTACGTC.

The V gene is TRBV29-1, the J gene TRBJ1-2; D may be TRBD1 (6 bases). From germline, CDR1 is SQVTM and CDR2 ANQGSEA. With 3 bases removed from V and 4 bases from J, the gap between germline ends came to 9 bases. CDR3 size: 12 residues. In DNA form, the CDR3 reads TGCAGCGTTGATGGGGGGGCCTATGGCTACACCTTC. This codes for CSVDGGAYGYTF.

The chain employs TRBV6-2 or TRBV6-3 and TRBJ2-5; D gene ambiguous. Germline CDR1 MNHEY, CDR2 SVGEGT. This CDR3 contains 12 residues. Trimming took off 2 bases at V and 2 bases at J, with 3 bases between the two ends. In DNA, the CDR3 is TGTGCCAGCAGTTACCCTCAAGAGACCCAGTACTTC. Protein product: CASSYPQETQYF.

J is TRBJ2-7 and V is TRBV5-6, with a tentative D call TRBD1 (5 bases). CDR3 length equals 14 residues. V was pared by 0 bases and J by 2 bases, with 9 bases between. The V gene's germline CDR1 is SGHDT and CDR2 YYEEEE. This chain's CDR3 is CASSLAGIPYEQYF. The CDR3 nucleotides read TGTGCCAGCAGCTTGGCAGGGATCCCCTACGAGCAGTACTTC.

The chain carries TRBV5-1 and TRBJ2-5, with 12 bases that match TRBD1. This CDR3 comprises 15 residues. Germline CDR1 is SGHRS and CDR2 is YFSETQ. V lost 4 bases to trimming and J lost 5 bases; unmatched junction nucleotides: 6. CDR3 residues: CASSPGQGAGETQYF. The CDR3 DNA reads TGCGCCAGCAGCCCGGGACAGGGGGCCGGGGAGACCCAGTACTTC.

This chain joins TRBV14 and TRBJ2-5; D is unresolved. This CDR3 region has 15 residues. Germline V gene sequence: CDR1 SGHDN, CDR2 FVKESK. V was trimmed by 4 bases and J by 2 bases, leaving 14 bases between them. CDR3 nucleotide sequence: TGTGCCAGCAGCCTACACCCCTACAAACAAGAGACCCAGTACTTC. Translated, it gives CASSLHPYKQETQYF.

This clonotype is a singleton in its sample. This chain links TRBV7-6 with TRBJ2-7; 8 nucleotides agree with TRBD2. The V gene end was trimmed by 4 bases and the J gene end by 5 bases; junction bases not matched to a gene: 4. This CDR3 is 13 amino acids long. Germline V gene data show CDR1 as SGHVS and CDR2 as FNYEAQ. The CDR3 DNA follows: TGTGCCAGCAGCTCGGGGGGGTTTGACGAGCAGTACGTC. Translation gives CASSSGGFDEQYV.

This clonotype was detected a few times. The chain has TRBV7-9 and TRBJ1-2; the D is unclear. Germline V gene lookup returns CDR1 SEHNR and CDR2 FQNEAQ (reference sequence). Trimming shortened V by 8 bases and J by 3 bases, and 7 bases separated the two germline ends. The length of the CDR3 is 11 residues. The DNA for the CDR3 is TGTGCCAGCGGCCTGGACTATGGCTACACCTTC. This encodes CASGLDYGYTF.

The CDR3, as DNA: TGCGCCAGAAAAAGACAGGGGAGCCCCTACGAGCAGTACTTC. Its protein product is CARKRQGSPYEQYF. The chain employs TRBV23-1 and TRBJ2-7, with 8 bases matching TRBD1. TRBV23-1 qualifies as an ORF whose function is uncertain. Germline trimming cut 9 bases from V and 2 bases from J; bases unmatched to any gene: 9. There are 14 residues in the CDR3.

The rearrangement uses TRBV5-6 and TRBJ2-7; TRBD2 is a possible D gene (5 bases). The CDR3 consists of 15 residues. Germline values: CDR1 SGHDT, CDR2 YYEEEE. The V and J ends lost 0 bases and 0 bases respectively, with 10 bases between them. CDR3 protein: CASSLEMTNSYEQYF. The CDR3 nucleotides read TGTGCCAGCAGCTTGGAAATGACTAACTCCTACGAGCAGTACTTC. The full variable domain, its missing parts supplied by reference TRBV5-6 and TRBJ2-7, is DAGVTQSPTHLIKTRGQQVTLRCSPKSGHDTVSWYQQALGQGPQFIFQYYEEEERQRGNFPDRFSGHQFPNYSSELNVNALLLGDSALYLCASSLEMTNSYEQYFGPGTRLTVT.

The CDR3 region is CASSYTRQGYTGELFF. For the CDR3, the DNA is TGTGCCAGCAGCTATACTCGACAGGGATACACCGGGGAGCTGTTTTTT. The chain carries TRBV7-2 and TRBJ2-2, with TRBD1 matching over 7 bases. V was clipped by 4 bases and J by 3 bases; unmatched bases: 8. The CDR3 has 16 residues. The germline V gene has CDR1 SGHTA and CDR2 FQGNSA.

The J gene is TRBJ2-1, the V gene TRBV2; 15 nucleotides match TRBD2. This CDR3 comprises 16 residues. In germline, CDR1 is SNHLY, CDR2 FYNNEI. V was pared by 6 bases and J by 9 bases, with 9 bases of the junction left unmatched. CDR3 sequence: CASSGTGTSGGREQFF. CDR3 DNA: TGTGCCAGCAGCGGGACTGGGACTAGCGGGGGGCGTGAGCAGTTCTTC.

This chain links TRBV19 with TRBJ1-5; D unclear. Germline V gene data show CDR1 as LNHDA and CDR2 as SQIVND (reference sequence). The CDR3 totals 13 residues. The V end was cut by 4 bases, the J end by 2 bases, with 6 bases between. CDR3: CASSSYGNQPQHF. In nucleotides, the CDR3 is TGTGCCAGTAGTAGCTATGGCAATCAGCCCCAGCATTTT.

This chain connects TRBV19 to TRBJ2-1; D is ambiguous. V lost 4 bases, J lost 4 bases, and 14 bases lay in between. From germline, CDR1 is LNHDA and CDR2 SQIVND (reference sequence). The CDR3 consists of 15 residues. In nucleotides, the CDR3 is TGTGCCAGTAGTACGGAACTGGGCACTTACAATGAGCAGTTCTTC. Protein: CASSTELGTYNEQFF.

The chain employs TRBV13 and TRBJ2-1, with 7 nucleotides matching TRBD1. Germline V gene data show CDR1 as PRHDT and CDR2 as FYEKMQ (reference sequence). The J segment lost 8 bases and the V segment lost 5 bases, leaving 15 bases of the junction unmatched. This CDR3 region has 16 residues. The CDR3 DNA sequence: TGTGCCAGCAGCAGCGCCGCGGACAGGAAACGTGATGAGCAGTTCTTC. It encodes CASSSAADRKRDEQFF.

The V call is TRBV6-5, the J call TRBJ1-3; the D gene is possibly TRBD1 (5 bases). V lost 2 bases, J lost 0 bases, and 14 bases lay in between. Germline V gives CDR1 MNHEY, CDR2 SVGAGI. CDR3 length: 17 residues. CDR3 DNA: TGTGCCAGCAGTTACAATCGGGGCTCGACCTCTGGAAACACCATATATTTT. It codes for CASSYNRGSTSGNTIYF.

The rearrangement joins TRBV19 to TRBJ2-6; D perhaps matches TRBD2 (5 bases). The germline gives CDR1 LNHDA, CDR2 SQIVND (reference sequence). V shed 1 base and J shed 0 bases, with 22 bases lying between them. The CDR3 length is 21 residues. The CDR3 loop reads CASSIVGGGPRKGSGANVLTF. The CDR3 nucleotides read TGTGCCAGTAGTATAGTCGGTGGAGGACCTCGAAAGGGCTCTGGGGCCAACGTCCTGACTTTC.

The V gene is TRBV27, the J gene TRBJ1-6; 7 nucleotides align to TRBD1. Germline lookup yields CDR1 MNHEY and CDR2 SMNVEV (reference sequence). This CDR3 region has 13 residues. With 5 bases clipped from V and 13 bases from J, the junction kept 8 bases outside the gene matches. Here the CDR3 reads CASSEGAHPPLHF. The CDR3 nucleotides read TGTGCCAGCAGTGAGGGGGCCCATCCCCCCCTCCACTTT.